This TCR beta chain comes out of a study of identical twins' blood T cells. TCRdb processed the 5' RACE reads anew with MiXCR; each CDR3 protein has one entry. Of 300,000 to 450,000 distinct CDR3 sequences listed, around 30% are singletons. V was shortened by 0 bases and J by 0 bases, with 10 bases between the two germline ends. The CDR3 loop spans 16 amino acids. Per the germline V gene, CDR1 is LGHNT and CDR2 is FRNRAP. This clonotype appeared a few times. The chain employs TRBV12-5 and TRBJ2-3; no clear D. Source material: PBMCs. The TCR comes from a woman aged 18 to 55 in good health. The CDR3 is CASGLVPGVSTDTQYF. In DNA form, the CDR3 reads TGTGCTAGTGGTTTGGTACCCGGTGTTAGCACAGATACGCAGTATTTT.